Here is one TCR beta chain with its context. This sample is part of a study of blood T cell repertoires in COVID-19. Study-wide background: Researchers got acute and convalescent COVID-19 samples from the United States, Italy and Spain. T cells, B-cell-depleted T cells, or PBMCs provided the cDNA or gDNA that served as material.

CDR1 and CDR2 from the germline V gene are SGHAT and FQNNGV. Unmatched junction bases numbered 9, after V lost 6 bases and J lost 7 bases. The CDR3 loop spans 15 amino acids. Some clones are missing from TCRdb's copy, which holds only in-frame ones; the method was immunoSEQ multiplex PCR. The sample shows around 110,000 clones, 70% to 90% of them seen only once. V gene TRBV11-2 combines with J gene TRBJ2-1; the match to TRBD2 covers 10 bases. The sequence was obtained from a man between 50 and 59 years old with active or convalescent COVID-19. The sample comprised peripheral blood. The CDR3 reads CASRQLAGTRNEQFF. CDR3 coding DNA: TGTGCCAGCAGGCAACTAGCGGGAACTAGAAATGAGCAGTTCTTC. Variable domain in full (rest from reference TRBV11-2 and TRBJ2-1): EAGVAQSPRYKIIEKRQSVAFWCNPISGHATLYWYQQILGQGPKLLIQFQNNGVVDDSQLPKDRFSAERLKGVDSTLKIQPAKLEDSAVYLCASRQLAGTRNEQFFGPGTRLTVL.